These 2 T cell receptor beta chains share one sample of origin, sequenced in a study of T cells in Graves' hyperthyroidism and ophthalmopathy. RNA transcripts gave rise to amplified TCR beta CDR3 regions. A first-round RT-PCR of the TCR CDR3 used the HTBI primer set. TCRdb processed the multiplex PCR reads anew with MiXCR; each CDR3 protein has one entry. Of 350,000 to 450,000 distinct CDR3 sequences listed, roughly 15% are singletons. Sequenced input: blood. The receptors derive from a woman under 40 with Graves' hyperthyroidism that later progressed to Graves' ophthalmopathy.

This clonotype was found many times. V gene TRBV12-3 or TRBV12-4 combines with J gene TRBJ1-6; 8 positions match TRBD1. J was trimmed by 9 bases and V by 4 bases; bases with no gene match: 8. This CDR3 is built from 15 residues. Written as DNA, the CDR3 is TGTGCCAGCAGTTACATCGGGCAGGGGGCTTCACCCCTCCACTTT. This translates into CASSYIGQGASPLHF.

CDR3 protein: CSVRGGNTEAFF. For the CDR3, the DNA is TGCAGCGTAAGAGGGGGGAACACTGAAGCTTTCTTT. The chain couples TRBV20-1 to TRBJ1-1; tentatively, D is TRBD1 (6 bases). Germline V gene sequence: CDR1 DFQATT, CDR2 SNEGSKA (reference sequence). The CDR3 is made up of 12 amino acids.